This T cell receptor beta chain was observed in a study of blood T cell repertoires in COVID-19. Across the study: COVID-19 samples from acute and convalescent phases originated in the United States, Italy and Spain. PBMCs, B-cell-depleted T cells, or T cells were the source of the cDNA or gDNA that made up the material.

CDR1 and CDR2 (germline): SEHNR, FQNEAQ (reference sequence). CDR3 length: 14 residues. V shed 0 bases and J shed 11 bases, with 16 bases lying between them. Original methodology: Amplification of reference gene primers provided the estimated nucleated cell counts. The method was immunoSEQ multiplex PCR; TCRdb's version includes in-frame clones alone and lacks a portion of them. Clone size and V and J calls were adopted from that table, with D and trimming inferred from the DNA. The table has 450,000 to 500,000 clones, over 75% seen once. The chain uses TRBV7-9 and TRBJ1-2; D not certain. Sequencing input: peripheral blood. The clonotype originates from a human donor in a cohort sampled during active COVID-19. CDR3 in DNA: TGTGCCAGCAGCTTAGCGCTGGGAGGTAAAGGTTACACCTTC. It specifies CASSLALGGKGYTF.